The rows below give T cell receptor beta chains drawn from one sample of a study of cytomegalovirus exposure and HLA in healthy donors. Some clones are missing from TCRdb's copy, which holds only in-frame ones; the method was immunoSEQ multiplex PCR. The sample contains about 350,000 clones, about 90% of which appear only once. The sequenced material came from PBMCs. These receptors all come from a woman aged 25 to 39 in good health and CMV-seropositive. CDR3s leave out the opening cysteine and the closing phenylalanine or tryptophan.

j_gene,v_gene,CDR3aa
TRBJ2-7,TRBV2,ASSTDRFSYEQY
TRBJ2-7,TRBV19,ASGAHGSYEQY
TRBJ2-7,TRBV27,ASRSRPGTVYEQY
TRBJ1-3,TRBV5-1,ASSERGNTIY
TRBJ2-1,TRBV6-5,ASSTLAGYGEQF
TRBJ2-1,TRBV6-1,ASSESAGGSYNEQF
TRBJ2-7,TRBV23-1,ANNGVYEQY
TRBJ2-7,TRBV4-2,ASSPQETTSGASYEQY
TRBJ1-6,TRBV7-3,ASSLQGTGSPLH
TRBJ2-7,TRBV6-6,ASSSSGAGHYEQY
TRBJ1-2,TRBV5-4,ASNLKTGFNYGYT
TRBJ1-2,TRBV9,ASSGGGSYGYT
TRBJ1-6,TRBV7-9,ASSSSWSPLH
TRBJ1-5,TRBV15,ATSRTGIGVLSNQPQH
TRBJ1-1,TRBV18,ASSPRQPSEVNTEAF
TRBJ1-1,TRBV6-1,ASSPLGSNTEAF
TRBJ1-1,TRBV19,ASSIGWGNTEAF
TRBJ1-1,TRBV30,AWAPGGVSNTEAF
TRBJ2-1,TRBV6-5,ASFTLGQGQF
TRBJ2-7,TRBV9,ASSAASGGTYEQY
TRBJ1-5,TRBV28,ASSPILGQDNQPQH
TRBJ1-3,TRBV11-2,ASSSGWPVPLSGNTIY
TRBJ1-5,TRBV2,ASSAGPGITDSNQPQH
TRBJ2-3,TRBV7-8,ASLESRREDTQY
TRBJ2-1,TRBV27,ASSLTSGNNEQF
TRBJ2-5,TRBV13,ASRFGTEKETQY
TRBJ1-1,TRBV7-3,ASSGKAQGLEAF
TRBJ2-3,TRBV5-1,ASSAGEDTQY
TRBJ2-7,TRBV11-3,ASSLGGGIYEQY
TRBJ2-2,TRBV7-9,ASSLSGGRTGELF
TRBJ1-6,TRBV28,ASSLVRGRFSYNSPLH
TRBJ2-7,TRBV7-2,ASSLFQGSEQY
TRBJ2-3,TRBV27,ASTPGREMY
TRBJ2-2,TRBV23-1,ASSRKTSYVTGELF
TRBJ2-1,TRBV7-3,ASSPAGALVVNEQF
TRBJ2-1,TRBV15,ATSSLDSYNEQF
TRBJ2-7,TRBV7-2,ASSLEAGGYEQY
TRBJ2-6,TRBV6-5,ASSPGANVLT
TRBJ1-1,TRBV5-6,ASSPKDSTEAF
TRBJ2-1,TRBV5-1,ASSLFGDRYNEQF
TRBJ2-1,TRBV18,ASSPSLNTEQF
TRBJ1-2,TRBV27,ASSGTGVRGYT
TRBJ2-2,TRBV29-1,SVDPTSGKPGELF
TRBJ2-1,TRBV4-1,ASSQVVAGVSYNEQF
TRBJ2-7,TRBV19,ASSRSGGDYEQY
TRBJ2-5,TRBV20-1,SARLGETQY
TRBJ1-2,TRBV5-6,ASSSLRQGANGYT
TRBJ1-5,TRBV10-3,AISESGGAQPQH
TRBJ1-2,TRBV5-4,ASSLQGTNYGYT
TRBJ1-2,TRBV2,ASSDVTANYGYT
TRBJ2-7,TRBV9,ASSVGGSSYEQY